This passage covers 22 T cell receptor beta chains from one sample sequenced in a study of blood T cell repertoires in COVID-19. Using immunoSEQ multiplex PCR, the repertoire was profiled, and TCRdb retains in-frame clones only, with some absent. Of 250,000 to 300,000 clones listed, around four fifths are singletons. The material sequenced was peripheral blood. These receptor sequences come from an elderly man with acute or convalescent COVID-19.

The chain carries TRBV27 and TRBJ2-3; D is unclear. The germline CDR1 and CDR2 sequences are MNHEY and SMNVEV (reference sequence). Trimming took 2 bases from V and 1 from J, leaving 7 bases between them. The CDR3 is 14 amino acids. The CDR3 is CASSLRQGTDTQYF. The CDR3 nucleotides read TGTGCCAGCAGTTTACGGCAGGGCACAGATACGCAGTATTTT.

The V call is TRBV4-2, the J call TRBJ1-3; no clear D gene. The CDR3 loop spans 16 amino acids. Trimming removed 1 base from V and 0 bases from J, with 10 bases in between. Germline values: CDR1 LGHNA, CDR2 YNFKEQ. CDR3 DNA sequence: TGTGCCAGCAGCCAAGCCGCGGCTCGCTCTGGAAACACCATATATTTT. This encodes CASSQAAARSGNTIYF.

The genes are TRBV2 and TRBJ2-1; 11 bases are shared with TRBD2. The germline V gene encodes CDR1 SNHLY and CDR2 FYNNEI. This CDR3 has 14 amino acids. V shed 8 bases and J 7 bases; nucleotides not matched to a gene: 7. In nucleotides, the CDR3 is TGTGCCAGCTGGGCCGGGACTAGCGGTAATGAGCAGTTCTTC. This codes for CASWAGTSGNEQFF.

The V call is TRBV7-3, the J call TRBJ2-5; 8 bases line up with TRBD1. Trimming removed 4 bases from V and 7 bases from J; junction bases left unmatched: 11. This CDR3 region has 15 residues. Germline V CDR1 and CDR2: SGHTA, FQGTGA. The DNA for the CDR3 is TGTGCCAGCAGCTCCACCCTGGACAGGGCTGGGACCCAGTACTTC. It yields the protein CASSSTLDRAGTQYF. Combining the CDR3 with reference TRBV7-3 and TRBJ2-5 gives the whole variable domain GAGVSQTPSNKVTEKGKYVELRCDPISGHTALYWYRQSLGQGPEFLIYFQGTGAADDSGLPNDRFFAVRPEGSVSTLKIQRTERGDSAVYLCASSSTLDRAGTQYFGPGTRLLVL.

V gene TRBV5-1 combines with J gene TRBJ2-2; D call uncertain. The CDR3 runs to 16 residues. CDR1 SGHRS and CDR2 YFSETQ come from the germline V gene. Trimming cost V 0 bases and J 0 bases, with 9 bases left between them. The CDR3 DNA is TGCGCCAGCAGCTTGGGGGCTACCGCGAACACCGGGGAGCTGTTTTTT. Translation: CASSLGATANTGELFF. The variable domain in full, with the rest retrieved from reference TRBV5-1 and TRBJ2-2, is KAGVTQTPRYLIKTRGQQVTLSCSPISGHRSVSWYQQTPGQGLQFLFEYFSETQRNKGNFPGRFSGRQFSNSRSEMNVSTLELGDSALYLCASSLGATANTGELFFGEGSRLTVL.

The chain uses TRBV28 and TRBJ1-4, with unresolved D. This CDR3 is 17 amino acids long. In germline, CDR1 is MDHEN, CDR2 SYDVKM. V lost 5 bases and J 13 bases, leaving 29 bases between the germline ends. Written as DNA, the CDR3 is TGTGCCAGCAGTGGCGGAGCGAATCCAACCTCCAAGAACGGACTGTTTTTT. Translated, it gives CASSGGANPTSKNGLFF.

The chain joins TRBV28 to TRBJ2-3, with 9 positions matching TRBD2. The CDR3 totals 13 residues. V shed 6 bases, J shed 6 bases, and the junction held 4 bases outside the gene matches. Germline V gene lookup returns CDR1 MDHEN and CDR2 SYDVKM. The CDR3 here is CASRTSGGDTQYF. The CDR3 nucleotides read TGTGCCAGCAGAACGAGCGGGGGGGATACGCAGTATTTT.

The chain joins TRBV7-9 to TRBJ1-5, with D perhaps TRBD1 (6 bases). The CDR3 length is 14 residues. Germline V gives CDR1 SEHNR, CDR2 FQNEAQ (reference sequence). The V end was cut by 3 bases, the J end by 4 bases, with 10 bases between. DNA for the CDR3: TGTGCCAGCAGCTTGACAGGAGTGAATCAGCCCCAGCATTTT. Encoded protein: CASSLTGVNQPQHF. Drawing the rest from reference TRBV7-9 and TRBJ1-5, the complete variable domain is DTGVSQNPRHKITKRGQNVTFRCDPISEHNRLYWYRQTLGQGPEFLTYFQNEAQLEKSRLLSDRFSAERPKGSFSTLEIQRTEQGDSAMYLCASSLTGVNQPQHFGDGTRLSIL.

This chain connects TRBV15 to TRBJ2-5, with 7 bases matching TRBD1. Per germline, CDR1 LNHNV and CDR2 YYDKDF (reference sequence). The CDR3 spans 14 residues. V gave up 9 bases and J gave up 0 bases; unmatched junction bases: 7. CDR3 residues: CATKRDRHQETQYF. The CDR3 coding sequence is TGTGCCACGAAAAGGGACAGACACCAAGAGACCCAGTACTTC.

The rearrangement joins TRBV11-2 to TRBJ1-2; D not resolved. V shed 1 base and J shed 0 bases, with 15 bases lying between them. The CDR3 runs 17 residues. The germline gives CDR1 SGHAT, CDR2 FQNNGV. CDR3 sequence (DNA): TGTGCCAGCAGCTTAGGGTGGCGCGGCTCGGCTAACTATGGCTACACCTTC. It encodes CASSLGWRGSANYGYTF. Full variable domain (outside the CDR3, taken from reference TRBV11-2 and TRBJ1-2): EAGVAQSPRYKIIEKRQSVAFWCNPISGHATLYWYQQILGQGPKLLIQFQNNGVVDDSQLPKDRFSAERLKGVDSTLKIQPAKLEDSAVYLCASSLGWRGSANYGYTFGSGTRLTVV.

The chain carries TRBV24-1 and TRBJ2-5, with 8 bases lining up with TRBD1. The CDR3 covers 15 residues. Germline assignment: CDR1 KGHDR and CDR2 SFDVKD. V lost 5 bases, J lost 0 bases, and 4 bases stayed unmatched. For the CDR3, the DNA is TGTGCCACCAGTGCCACAGGGGGGTACCAAGAGACCCAGTACTTC. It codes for CATSATGGYQETQYF.

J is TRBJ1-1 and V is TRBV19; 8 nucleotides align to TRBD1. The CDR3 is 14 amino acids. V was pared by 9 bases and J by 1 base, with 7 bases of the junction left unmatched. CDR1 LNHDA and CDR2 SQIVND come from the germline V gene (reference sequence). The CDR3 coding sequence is TGTGCCAGCTCAGGGGGCGGCGGGAACACTGAAGCTTTCTTT. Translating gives CASSGGGGNTEAFF. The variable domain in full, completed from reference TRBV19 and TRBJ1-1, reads DGGITQSPKYLFRKEGQNVTLSCEQNLNHDAMYWYRQDPGQGLRLIYYSQIVNDFQKGDIAEGYSVSREKKESFPLTVTSAQKNPTAFYLCASSGGGGNTEAFFGQGTRLTVV.

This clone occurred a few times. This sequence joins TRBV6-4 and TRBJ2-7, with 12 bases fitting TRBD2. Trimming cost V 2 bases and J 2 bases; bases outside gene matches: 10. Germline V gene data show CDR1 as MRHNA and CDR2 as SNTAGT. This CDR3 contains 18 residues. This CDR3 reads CASSDGGLAGPSTYEQYF. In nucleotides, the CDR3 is TGTGCCAGCAGTGACGGAGGACTAGCGGGGCCCTCCACCTACGAGCAGTACTTC.

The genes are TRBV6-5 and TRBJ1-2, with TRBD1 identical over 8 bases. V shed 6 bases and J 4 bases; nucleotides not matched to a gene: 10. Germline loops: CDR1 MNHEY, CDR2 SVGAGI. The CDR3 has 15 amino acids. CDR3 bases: TGTGCCAGCAGGCCCCAGGGGGCACTCACCTATGGCTACACCTTC. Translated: CASRPQGALTYGYTF.

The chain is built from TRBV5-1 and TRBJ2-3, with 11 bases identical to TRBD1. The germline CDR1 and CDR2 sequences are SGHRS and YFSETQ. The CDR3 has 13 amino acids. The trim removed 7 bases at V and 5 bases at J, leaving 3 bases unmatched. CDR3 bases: TGCGCCAGCCGCGGGACAGGGGGAGATACGCAGTATTTT. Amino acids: CASRGTGGDTQYF.

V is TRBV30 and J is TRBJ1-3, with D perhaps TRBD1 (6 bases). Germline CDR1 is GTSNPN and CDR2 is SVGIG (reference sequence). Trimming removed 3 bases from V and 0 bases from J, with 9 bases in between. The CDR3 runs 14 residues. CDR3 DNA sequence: TGTGCCTGGAGCACAGGGTCCTCTGGAAACACCATATATTTT. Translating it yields CAWSTGSSGNTIYF.

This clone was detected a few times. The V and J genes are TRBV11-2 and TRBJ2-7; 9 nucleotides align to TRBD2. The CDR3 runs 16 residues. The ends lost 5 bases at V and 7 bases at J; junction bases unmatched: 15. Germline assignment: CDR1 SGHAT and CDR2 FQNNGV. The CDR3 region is CASSLPGVAGGYEQYF. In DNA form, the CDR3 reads TGTGCCAGCAGCCTCCCCGGGGTGGCGGGAGGGTATGAGCAGTACTTC.

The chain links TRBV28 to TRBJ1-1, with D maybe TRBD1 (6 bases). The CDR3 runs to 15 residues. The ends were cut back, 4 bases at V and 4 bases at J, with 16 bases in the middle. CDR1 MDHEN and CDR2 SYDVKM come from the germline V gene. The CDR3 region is CASSSYRVIGTEAFF. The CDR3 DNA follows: TGTGCCAGCAGTTCCTACAGGGTTATCGGCACTGAAGCTTTCTTT.

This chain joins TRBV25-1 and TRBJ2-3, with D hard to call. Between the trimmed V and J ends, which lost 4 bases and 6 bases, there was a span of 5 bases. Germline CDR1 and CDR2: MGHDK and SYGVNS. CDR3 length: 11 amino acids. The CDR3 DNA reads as TGTGCCAGCAGTGCTAAGGATACGCAGTATTTT. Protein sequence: CASSAKDTQYF.

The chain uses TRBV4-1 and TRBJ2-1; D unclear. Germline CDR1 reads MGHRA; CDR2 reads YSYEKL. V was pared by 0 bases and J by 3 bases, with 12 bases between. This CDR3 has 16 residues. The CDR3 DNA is TGCGCCAGCAGCCAAGATCCACAGTCAGACTACAATGAGCAGTTCTTC. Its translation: CASSQDPQSDYNEQFF.

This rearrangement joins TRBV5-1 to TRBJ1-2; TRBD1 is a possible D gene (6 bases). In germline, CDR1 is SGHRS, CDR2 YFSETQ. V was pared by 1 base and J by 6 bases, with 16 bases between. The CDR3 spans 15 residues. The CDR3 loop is CASSLKVTNRDGYTF. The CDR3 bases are TGCGCCAGCAGCTTGAAGGTCACGAACAGGGATGGCTACACCTTC.

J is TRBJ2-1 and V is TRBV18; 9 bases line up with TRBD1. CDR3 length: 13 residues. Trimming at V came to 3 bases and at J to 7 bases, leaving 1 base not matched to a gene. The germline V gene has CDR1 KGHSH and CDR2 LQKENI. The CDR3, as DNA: TGTGCCAGCTCACCGGGGACAGGGAATGAGCAGTTCTTC. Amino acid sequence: CASSPGTGNEQFF.